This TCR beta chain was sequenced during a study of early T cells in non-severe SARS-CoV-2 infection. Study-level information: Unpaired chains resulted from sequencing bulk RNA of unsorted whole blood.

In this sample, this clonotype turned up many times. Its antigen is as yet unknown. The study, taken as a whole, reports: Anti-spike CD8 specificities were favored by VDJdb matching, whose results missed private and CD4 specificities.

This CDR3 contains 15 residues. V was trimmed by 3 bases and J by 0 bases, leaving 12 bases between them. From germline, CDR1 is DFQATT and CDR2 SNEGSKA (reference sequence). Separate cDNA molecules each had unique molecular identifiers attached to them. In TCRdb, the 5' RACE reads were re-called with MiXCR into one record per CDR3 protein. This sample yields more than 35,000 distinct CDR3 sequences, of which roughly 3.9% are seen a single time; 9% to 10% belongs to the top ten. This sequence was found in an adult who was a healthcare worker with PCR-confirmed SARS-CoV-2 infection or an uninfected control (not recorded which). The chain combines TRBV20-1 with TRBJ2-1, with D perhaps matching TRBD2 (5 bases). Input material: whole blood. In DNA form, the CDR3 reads TGCAGTGCTAGTCACCGGGAAAACTCCTACAATGAGCAGTTCTTC. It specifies CSASHRENSYNEQFF.